A single sample gave rise to the 5 T cell receptor beta chains below, sequenced in a study of PD-L1 blockade in urothelial cancer. Time point defined: peripheral blood 6 weeks after treatment start. Sequenced by immunoSEQ multiplex PCR; TCRdb stores in-frame clones only, minus some. This table holds more than 95,000 clones, 85% to 90% found once. The starting material was PBMCs, obtained around atezolizumab (anti-PD-L1) treatment. Every receptor here comes from a man aged 60 to 69 with urothelial cancer.

The chain couples TRBV18 to TRBJ2-1; 9 bases line up with TRBD1. The CDR3 spans 16 residues. V dropped 2 bases and J dropped 2; count of bases not matched to a gene: 4. Germline lookup yields CDR1 KGHSH and CDR2 LQKENI. The CDR3 nucleotides are TGTGCCAGCTCACCAGAAAGGACAGGGGCCTACAATGAGCAGTTCTTC. It yields the protein CASSPERTGAYNEQFF.

The chain employs TRBV6-5 and TRBJ1-5; D call uncertain. Germline CDR1 is MNHEY and CDR2 is SVGAGI. Deletions cut 5 bases from V and 5 bases from J, with 10 bases between. The CDR3 runs 13 residues. The CDR3 DNA reads TGTGCCAGCAGTGAGAACAGCTATCAGCCCCAGCATTTT. Protein product: CASSENSYQPQHF.

The chain joins TRBV18 to TRBJ1-2, with TRBD1 identical over 10 bases. The germline V gene encodes CDR1 KGHSH and CDR2 LQKENI. V lost 3 bases, J lost 2 bases, and 3 bases stayed unmatched. This CDR3 is built from 15 residues. As DNA, the CDR3 is TGTGCCAGCTCACCCGAGACAGGGGGCAACTATGGCTACACCTTC. This encodes CASSPETGGNYGYTF.

This sequence joins TRBV2 and TRBJ2-3; the D gene is possibly TRBD2 (6 bases). The CDR3 extends over 14 amino acids. Germline V gene lookup returns CDR1 SNHLY and CDR2 FYNNEI. Trimming took off 11 bases at V and 1 base at J, with 16 bases between the two ends. CDR3 sequence reads: CAQRVASGTDTQYF. The CDR3 nucleotides are TGTGCCCAGCGGGTGGCCAGTGGCACAGATACGCAGTATTTT.

V and J are TRBV11-2 and TRBJ2-7; 11 nucleotides line up with TRBD2. Germline V gives CDR1 SGHAT, CDR2 FQNNGV. This CDR3 is 18 amino acids long. Unmatched junction bases numbered 10, after V lost 2 bases and J lost 1 base. The CDR3 DNA reads as TGTGCCAGCAGCTTAAGTAGCCTAGCGGGAGGACTGTCCTACGAGCAGTACTTC. As protein: CASSLSSLAGGLSYEQYF.